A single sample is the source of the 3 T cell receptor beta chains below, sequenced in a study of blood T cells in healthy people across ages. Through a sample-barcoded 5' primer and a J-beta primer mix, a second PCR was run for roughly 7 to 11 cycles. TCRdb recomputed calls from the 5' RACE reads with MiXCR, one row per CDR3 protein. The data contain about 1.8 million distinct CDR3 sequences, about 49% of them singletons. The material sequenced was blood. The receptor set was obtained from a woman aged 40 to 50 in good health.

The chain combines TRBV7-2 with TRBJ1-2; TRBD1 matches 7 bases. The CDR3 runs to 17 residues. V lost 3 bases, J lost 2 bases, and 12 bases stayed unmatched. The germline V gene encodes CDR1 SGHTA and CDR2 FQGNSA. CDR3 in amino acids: CASSLGGTGTANYGYTF. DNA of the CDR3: TGTGCCAGCAGCTTGGGGGGTACCGGGACAGCGAACTATGGCTACACCTTC.

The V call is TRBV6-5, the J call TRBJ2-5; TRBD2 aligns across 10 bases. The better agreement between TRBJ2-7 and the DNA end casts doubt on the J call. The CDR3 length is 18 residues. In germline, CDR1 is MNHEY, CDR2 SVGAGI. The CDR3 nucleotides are TGTGCCAGCAGTTACGTAGCCGGGAGCGGGGGGGCAAGTAACGAGCAGTACTTC. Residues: CASSYVAGSGGASNEQYF.

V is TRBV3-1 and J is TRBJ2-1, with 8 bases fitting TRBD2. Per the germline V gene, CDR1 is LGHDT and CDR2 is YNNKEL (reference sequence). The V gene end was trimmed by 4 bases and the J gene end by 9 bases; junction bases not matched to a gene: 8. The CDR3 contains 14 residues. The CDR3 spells CASSPTSGGGEQFF. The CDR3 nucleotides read TGTGCCAGCAGCCCCACCAGCGGGGGCGGTGAGCAGTTCTTC.